Shown below are 16 T cell receptor beta chains from a single sample sequenced in a study of CD8 T cells in ankylosing spondylitis (dated by TCRdb to the late 2010s). Library generation was performed with 5' RACE. The reads were generated on an Illumina HiSeq 2500. The raw public reads went through TCRdb reprocessing: fastp at Q25, MiXCR clone calling, in-frame beta chains kept. Here each entry gathers all rows of one CDR3 protein and keeps the most common genes and DNA. The sample contains approximately 300,000 distinct CDR3 sequences, around 21% of them found a single time. The ten largest clones take up under 4% of the sample. The sequenced sample consisted of blood, either unsorted or a sorted T cell fraction (not recorded which). All receptors derive from a female donor with ankylosing spondylitis or in good health (not recorded which).

The J gene is TRBJ1-1, the V gene TRBV20-1; 7 nucleotides align to TRBD1. The CDR3 contains 13 residues. Germline loops: CDR1 DFQATT, CDR2 SNEGSKA (reference sequence). After removal of 5 bases from V and 8 bases from J, the junction contained 11 bases not matched to a gene. The CDR3 DNA reads TGCAGTGCTCCACATAGCGTACAGGGGGAAGCTTTCTTT. Amino acid sequence: CSAPHSVQGEAFF.

J is TRBJ1-2 and V is TRBV7-2; TRBD1 is a possible D gene (5 bases). The length of the CDR3 is 13 residues. The germline gives CDR1 SGHTA, CDR2 FQGNSA. V lost 5 bases to trimming and J lost 7 bases, with 14 bases between them. The CDR3 spells CASSPRGLGGYTF. The CDR3 DNA sequence: TGTGCCAGCAGCCCCCGGGGCCTGGGTGGCTACACCTTC.

This clonotype appeared a few times. As DNA, the CDR3 is TGTGCCAGCCGGGGCTTCACTGAAGCTTTCTTT. As protein: CASRGFTEAFF. The chain recombines TRBV6-2 or TRBV6-3 with TRBJ1-1; weak D call: TRBD1 (5 bases). CDR3 length equals 11 residues. Trimming stripped 8 bases from V and 4 bases from J, with 8 bases between. The germline gives CDR1 MNHEY, CDR2 SVGEGT.

The chain links TRBV6-2 or TRBV6-3 to TRBJ2-1; D is uncertain. The CDR3 is 16 amino acids. Trimming stripped 2 bases from V and 2 bases from J, with 13 bases between. Germline loops: CDR1 MNHEY, CDR2 SVGEGT. The CDR3, as DNA: TGTGCCAGCAGTTACGGTTTGGGCCGCACCTACAATGAGCAGTTCTTC. This translates into CASSYGLGRTYNEQFF.

This clonotype was seen a handful of times. This rearrangement joins TRBV6-2 or TRBV6-3 to TRBJ2-5; 10 positions agree with TRBD2. This CDR3 region has 16 residues. With 0 bases clipped from V and 4 bases from J, the junction kept 5 bases outside the gene matches. Germline lookup yields CDR1 MNHEY and CDR2 SVGEGT. The CDR3: CASSYSWLAGAETQYF. Written as DNA, the CDR3 is TGTGCCAGCAGTTACTCGTGGCTAGCGGGAGCAGAGACCCAGTACTTC.

The CDR3 spells CASSSPAADTQYF. The CDR3 bases are TGTGCCAGCAGTAGCCCGGCCGCAGATACGCAGTATTTT. The V and J genes are TRBV2 and TRBJ2-3; no clear D gene. Trimming removed 5 bases from V and 4 bases from J, with 10 bases in between. The CDR3 has 13 amino acids. In germline, CDR1 is SNHLY, CDR2 FYNNEI.

The chain employs TRBV7-3 and TRBJ2-4; 9 bases fit TRBD2. CDR1 is SGHTA, CDR2 FQGTGA, per germline. The CDR3 contains 13 residues. Trimming removed 1 base from V and 9 bases from J; junction bases left unmatched: 1. The CDR3 protein is CASSLSSGSIQYF. In DNA form, the CDR3 reads TGTGCCAGCAGCTTAAGTAGCGGGAGCATTCAGTACTTC.

The rearrangement joins TRBV27 to TRBJ2-2, with TRBD2 matching over 8 bases. Germline CDR1 is MNHEY and CDR2 is SMNVEV (reference sequence). V was pared by 4 bases and J by 3 bases, with 4 bases of the junction left unmatched. There are 15 residues in the CDR3. The CDR3 loop is CASSSREGYTGELFF. The CDR3 DNA follows: TGTGCCAGCAGTTCTCGGGAGGGGTACACCGGGGAGCTGTTTTTT.

This chain connects TRBV30 to TRBJ1-2, with D uncertain. The germline gives CDR1 GTSNPN, CDR2 SVGIG (reference sequence). The CDR3 length is 13 residues. V was trimmed by 0 bases and J by 8 bases, leaving 13 bases between them. The CDR3 here is CAWSVAGSSGYTF. The CDR3 nucleotides read TGTGCCTGGAGTGTTGCCGGAAGCTCGGGCTACACCTTC.

This clonotype came up a few times. This chain links TRBV30 with TRBJ1-3, with D hard to call. V lost 3 bases to trimming and J lost 0 bases, with 12 bases between them. CDR1 is GTSNPN and CDR2 is SVGIG in the germline V gene (reference sequence). This CDR3 is 15 amino acids long. DNA for the CDR3: TGTGCCTGGAGCGAGGGAACGGTCTCTGGAAACACCATATATTTT. Translation: CAWSEGTVSGNTIYF.

This chain links TRBV29-1 with TRBJ1-1; D unclear. The CDR3 consists of 10 residues. Trimming removed 5 bases at V and 6 bases at J, with 7 bases between. Germline CDR1 is SQVTM and CDR2 is ANQGSEA. The CDR3 sequence is CSVRDPEAFF. The DNA for the CDR3 is TGCAGCGTTCGGGATCCTGAAGCTTTCTTT.

The chain joins TRBV5-1 to TRBJ2-3; D is perhaps TRBD2 (7 bases). Between the trimmed V and J ends, which lost 0 bases and 4 bases, there was a span of 12 bases. There are 15 residues in the CDR3. Germline V gene lookup returns CDR1 SGHRS and CDR2 YFSETQ. CDR3 region: CASSLEGGLADTQYF. Written as DNA, the CDR3 is TGCGCCAGCAGCTTGGAGGGGGGGCTGGCAGATACGCAGTATTTT.

CDR3 DNA: TGTGCCAGCAGCCAAGGGACAGGACTTGAAGCTTTCTTT. Protein: CASSQGTGLEAFF. V is TRBV3-1 and J is TRBJ1-1, with 7 bases aligning to TRBD1. V shed 1 base, J shed 7 bases, and the junction held 3 bases outside the gene matches. Germline loops: CDR1 LGHDT, CDR2 YNNKEL (reference sequence). The CDR3 runs to 13 residues.

This chain connects TRBV12-3 or TRBV12-4 to TRBJ1-2; D is unclear. V lost 7 bases to trimming and J lost 0 bases, with 9 bases between them. The CDR3 is made up of 13 amino acids. Here the CDR3 reads CASIRSSNYGYTF. The DNA for the CDR3 is TGTGCCAGCATACGAAGTTCTAACTATGGCTACACCTTC.

The V and J genes are TRBV20-1 and TRBJ2-7; D is ambiguous. The germline CDR1 and CDR2 sequences are DFQATT and SNEGSKA (reference sequence). Trimming removed 1 base at V and 2 bases at J, with 15 bases between. This CDR3 is built from 15 residues. The CDR3 bases are TGCAGTGCTAGAGGGAGCAGGCAGATCACCTACGAGCAGTACTTC. It yields the protein CSARGSRQITYEQYF.

The chain employs TRBV7-2 and TRBJ1-2; TRBD1 is a possible D gene (6 bases). This CDR3 is 11 amino acids long. Germline V CDR1 and CDR2: SGHTA, FQGNSA. Trimming took off 3 bases at V and 11 bases at J, with 10 bases between the two ends. The CDR3 DNA reads TGTGCCAGCAGCTTGGGGGCGGGGTACACCTTC. It yields the protein CASSLGAGYTF.